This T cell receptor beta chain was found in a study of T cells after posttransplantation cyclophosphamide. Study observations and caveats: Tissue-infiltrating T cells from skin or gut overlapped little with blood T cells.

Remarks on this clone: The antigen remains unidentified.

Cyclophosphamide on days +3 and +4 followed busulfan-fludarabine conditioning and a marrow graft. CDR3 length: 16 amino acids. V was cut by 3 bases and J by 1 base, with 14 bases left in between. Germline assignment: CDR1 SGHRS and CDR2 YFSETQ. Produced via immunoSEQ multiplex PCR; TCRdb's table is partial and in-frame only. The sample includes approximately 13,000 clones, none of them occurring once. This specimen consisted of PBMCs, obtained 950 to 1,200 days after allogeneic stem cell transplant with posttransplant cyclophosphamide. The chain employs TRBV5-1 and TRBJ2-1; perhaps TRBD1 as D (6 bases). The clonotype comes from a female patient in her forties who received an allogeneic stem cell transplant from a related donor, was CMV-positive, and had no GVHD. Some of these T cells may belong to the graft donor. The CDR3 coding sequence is TGCGCCAGCAGCTCCAATCAGGGGCTTTCCTACAATGAGCAGTTCTTC. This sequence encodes CASSSNQGLSYNEQFF.